This TCR beta chain was sequenced in a study of PD-1 blockade in mismatch repair-deficient tumors. Assay: immunoSEQ multiplex PCR; the TCRdb copy retains only in-frame clones and omits some. Of around 62,000 clones listed, approximately 78% are singletons. V was cut by 0 bases and J by 1 base, with 4 bases left in between. The CDR3 spans 14 residues. Germline-derived CDR1 and CDR2 are SGHRS and YFSETQ. The rearrangement links TRBV5-1 to TRBJ2-2, with unresolved D. The material was peripheral blood, obtained 2 weeks after starting pembrolizumab. The receptor's source is an adult with mismatch repair-deficient cancer. CDR3 DNA: TGCGCCAGCAGCTTGGTCGTGAACACCGGGGAGCTGTTTTTT. This codes for CASSLVVNTGELFF.